The rows below give T cell receptor beta chains drawn from one sample of a study of blood T cell repertoires in COVID-19. The assay was immunoSEQ multiplex PCR, and TCRdb's table has in-frame clones only and misses some. Of roughly 120,000 clones detected, roughly 92% appear once; the ten largest clones hold about 1.9%. Sequencing was done on a sample of peripheral blood. The receptors were gathered from a man aged 45-65 years with COVID-19, enrolled during active disease. Both conserved end residues are part of each CDR3. Fields, in order: D gene, clone size, V gene, J gene, CDR3 protein, CDR3 DNA. A D gene is named only where the DNA matches it firmly. Expanded clones are given a class, and other clones once, few, many or no size at all.

d_call: TRBD1; clone_size: once; v_call: TRBV4-1; j_call: TRBJ2-5; cdr3_aa: CASSQSGTGVQTQYF; cdr3_nt: TGCGCCAGCAGCCAATCCGGGACAGGGGTACAGACCCAGTACTTC
d_call: -; clone_size: -; v_call: TRBV11-2; j_call: TRBJ2-1; cdr3_aa: CASSLQGEQFF; cdr3_nt: TGTGCCAGCAGCCTTCAGGGTGAGCAGTTCTTC
d_call: TRBD1; clone_size: -; v_call: TRBV5-1; j_call: TRBJ2-2; cdr3_aa: CASSRGGQGNTGELFF; cdr3_nt: TGCGCCAGCAGCCGAGGGGGACAGGGGAACACCGGGGAGCTGTTTTTT
d_call: TRBD1; clone_size: -; v_call: TRBV18; j_call: TRBJ1-6; cdr3_aa: CASSPPAGQGNSPLHF; cdr3_nt: TGTGCCAGCTCACCACCCGCGGGACAGGGGAATTCACCCCTCCACTTT
d_call: -; clone_size: -; v_call: TRBV24-1; j_call: TRBJ1-5; cdr3_aa: CATSDFRQGGNQPQHF; cdr3_nt: TGTGCCACCAGTGATTTCAGGCAGGGTGGCAATCAGCCCCAGCATTTT
d_call: -; clone_size: -; v_call: TRBV28; j_call: TRBJ2-7; cdr3_aa: CASSSSYEQYF; cdr3_nt: TGTGCCAGCAGTTCTTCCTACGAGCAGTACTTC
d_call: -; clone_size: -; v_call: TRBV3-1/TRBV3-2; j_call: TRBJ2-5; cdr3_aa: CASSHNLAQETQYF; cdr3_nt: TGTGCCAGCAGCCACAATCTGGCCCAAGAGACCCAGTACTTC
d_call: -; clone_size: -; v_call: TRBV21-1; j_call: TRBJ1-1; cdr3_aa: CASSPPGGGVNTEAFF; cdr3_nt: TGTGCCAGCAGTCCCCCCGGCGGGGGGGTGAACACTGAAGCTTTCTTT
d_call: TRBD2; clone_size: -; v_call: TRBV10-3; j_call: TRBJ2-1; cdr3_aa: CAISGPSGSIYNEQFF; cdr3_nt: TGTGCCATCAGTGGCCCTAGCGGGAGTATTTACAATGAGCAGTTCTTC
d_call: -; clone_size: -; v_call: TRBV6-5; j_call: TRBJ2-7; cdr3_aa: CASSYGSEHSEQYF; cdr3_nt: TGTGCCAGCAGTTACGGGAGCGAACACTCCGAGCAGTACTTC
d_call: TRBD1; clone_size: -; v_call: TRBV28; j_call: TRBJ2-5; cdr3_aa: CASSLGQGAFQETQYF; cdr3_nt: TGTGCCAGCAGTTTAGGACAGGGGGCGTTCCAAGAGACCCAGTACTTC
d_call: -; clone_size: -; v_call: TRBV30; j_call: TRBJ2-7; cdr3_aa: CAWRADSYEQYF; cdr3_nt: TGTGCCTGGAGAGCGGATTCCTACGAGCAGTACTTC
d_call: -; clone_size: -; v_call: TRBV23-1; j_call: TRBJ1-1; cdr3_aa: CASSQRQLNTEAFF; cdr3_nt: TGCGCCAGCAGTCAACGACAGCTGAACACTGAAGCTTTCTTT
d_call: TRBD2; clone_size: -; v_call: TRBV7-6; j_call: TRBJ2-7; cdr3_aa: CASSLRREGLHEQYF; cdr3_nt: TGTGCCAGCAGCTTAAGGCGGGAGGGCCTCCACGAGCAGTACTTC
d_call: -; clone_size: -; v_call: TRBV4-1; j_call: TRBJ2-7; cdr3_aa: CASSQQTEASYEQYF; cdr3_nt: TGCGCCAGCAGCCAACAGACAGAAGCATCCTACGAGCAGTACTTC
d_call: -; clone_size: -; v_call: TRBV6-5; j_call: TRBJ1-1; cdr3_aa: CASRMTGSQGRAFF; cdr3_nt: TGTGCCAGCAGGATGACAGGCTCCCAAGGGAGAGCTTTCTTT
d_call: TRBD1; clone_size: -; v_call: TRBV5-6; j_call: TRBJ1-5; cdr3_aa: CASSWGTATTQPQHF; cdr3_nt: TGTGCCAGCAGCTGGGGGACAGCCACGACTCAGCCCCAGCATTTT
d_call: -; clone_size: -; v_call: TRBV7-3; j_call: TRBJ1-2; cdr3_aa: CASSSDRLQNYGYTF; cdr3_nt: TGTGCCAGCAGCTCCGACAGGCTGCAGAACTATGGCTACACCTTC
d_call: -; clone_size: -; v_call: TRBV2; j_call: TRBJ1-3; cdr3_aa: CASRGGSWEPGNTIYF; cdr3_nt: TGTGCCAGCAGGGGAGGGTCGTGGGAGCCTGGAAACACCATATATTTT
d_call: -; clone_size: -; v_call: TRBV28; j_call: TRBJ2-4; cdr3_aa: CASSFPGWEAKNIQYF; cdr3_nt: TGTGCCAGCAGTTTCCCCGGGTGGGAGGCCAAAAACATTCAGTACTTC
d_call: TRBD1; clone_size: -; v_call: TRBV4-1; j_call: TRBJ2-1; cdr3_aa: CASSQADRDSYNEQFF; cdr3_nt: TGCGCCAGCAGCCAAGCGGACAGGGACTCCTACAATGAGCAGTTCTTC
d_call: -; clone_size: -; v_call: TRBV19; j_call: TRBJ1-2; cdr3_aa: CASWEGGGNGYGYTF; cdr3_nt: TGTGCCAGTTGGGAAGGCGGGGGAAACGGCTATGGCTACACCTTC
d_call: -; clone_size: once; v_call: TRBV13; j_call: TRBJ2-4; cdr3_aa: CASSSSEGRVGNIQYF; cdr3_nt: TGTGCCAGCAGCTCCTCGGAGGGGCGGGTGGGGAACATTCAGTACTTC
d_call: TRBD2; clone_size: -; v_call: TRBV4-2; j_call: TRBJ2-7; cdr3_aa: CASSQENSGSPYEQYF; cdr3_nt: TGTGCCAGCAGCCAAGAAAATAGCGGGAGCCCCTACGAGCAGTACTTC
d_call: TRBD1; clone_size: -; v_call: TRBV7-9; j_call: TRBJ2-5; cdr3_aa: CASTLTGVETQYF; cdr3_nt: TGTGCCAGCACCCTCACAGGGGTCGAGACCCAGTACTTC
d_call: -; clone_size: -; v_call: TRBV30; j_call: TRBJ1-1; cdr3_aa: CAWSVGGGTEAFF; cdr3_nt: TGTGCCTGGAGTGTCGGGGGTGGGACTGAAGCTTTCTTT
d_call: TRBD1; clone_size: -; v_call: TRBV3-1/TRBV3-2; j_call: TRBJ1-2; cdr3_aa: CASSQVGGTGVYGYTF; cdr3_nt: TGTGCCAGCAGCCAAGTAGGCGGGACAGGGGTCTATGGCTACACCTTC
d_call: -; clone_size: once; v_call: TRBV10-1; j_call: TRBJ1-1; cdr3_aa: CASSDTSQSSEAFF; cdr3_nt: TGCGCCAGCAGTGATACTAGCCAATCCTCTGAAGCTTTCTTT
d_call: -; clone_size: few; v_call: TRBV7-9; j_call: TRBJ2-1; cdr3_aa: CASSLQGNEQFF; cdr3_nt: TGTGCCAGCAGCTTACAGGGGAATGAGCAGTTCTTC